This T cell receptor beta chain was identified in a study of cytomegalovirus exposure and HLA in healthy donors. Study-level results: Cytomegalovirus association was assigned to approximately 180 TCR beta chains.

Concerning this clone: Its cognate antigen is unknown.

The assay was immunoSEQ multiplex PCR, and TCRdb's table has in-frame clones only and misses some. The sample carries about 240,000 clones, 85% to 90% recorded once. With V trimmed by 6 bases and J by 0 bases, 8 bases remained unmatched. The CDR3 extends over 15 amino acids. The germline V gene encodes CDR1 SQVTM and CDR2 ANQGSEA. The V gene is TRBV29-1, the J gene TRBJ2-3; TRBD2 matches 8 bases. The material sequenced was PBMCs. The receptor was derived from a man younger than 35 in good health and CMV-seronegative. CDR3 DNA sequence: TGCAGCGTAGCAACGACTAGCGAGAGCACAGATACGCAGTATTTT. It encodes CSVATTSESTDTQYF.